This passage covers 26 T cell receptor beta chains from one sample sequenced in a study of neurological immune-mediated disorders. TCRdb reprocessed the 5' RACE reads with MiXCR, giving one entry per CDR3 protein. Of some 30,000 distinct CDR3 sequences in the sample, 16% were seen once. This sample's time point: technical triplicate 3. Material: CD4+ T cells from blood. These receptors originate from a female donor with HTLV-1-associated myelopathy (HAM/TSP).

This clonotype has a count of ten or more. The chain couples TRBV12-3 or TRBV12-4 to TRBJ1-5; 7 positions agree with TRBD1. CDR3 length equals 13 residues. V was pared by 9 bases and J by 3 bases, with 5 bases of the junction left unmatched. CDR3 coding DNA: TGTGCCAGTACCGACAGGGTCAATCAGCCCCAGCATTTT. The encoded protein is CASTDRVNQPQHF.

This clonotype was seen at least ten times. The V gene is TRBV5-1, the J gene TRBJ2-5; a weak D match, TRBD2 (5 bases). This CDR3 contains 14 residues. V was cut by 0 bases and J by 5 bases, with 11 bases left in between. Looked up from germline, CDR1 is SGHRS and CDR2 is YFSETQ. CDR3 region: CASSLGPPGETQYF. For the CDR3, the DNA is TGCGCCAGCAGCTTGGGACCGCCGGGGGAGACCCAGTACTTC.

This clonotype showed up many times. This rearrangement joins TRBV4-1 to TRBJ2-2; D uncertain. This CDR3 has 12 residues. CDR1 and CDR2 from the germline V gene are MGHRA and YSYEKL. The V and J ends lost 2 bases and 11 bases respectively, with 9 bases between them. Here the CDR3 reads CASSQTETELFF. The CDR3 bases are TGCGCCAGCAGCCAAACAGAAACAGAGCTGTTTTTT.

This clonotype was recorded many times. V gene TRBV25-1 combines with J gene TRBJ2-1, with 9 bases lining up with TRBD1. This CDR3 contains 14 residues. With V trimmed by 7 bases and J by 5 bases, 6 bases remained unmatched. The germline CDR1 and CDR2 sequences are MGHDK and SYGVNS. The CDR3 is CASNAGTGHNEQFF. CDR3 coding DNA: TGTGCCAGCAATGCCGGGACAGGGCACAATGAGCAGTTCTTC.

This clonotype showed up many times. The chain has TRBV5-1 and TRBJ2-3; D is unresolved. The V end lost 2 bases, the J end lost 2 bases, and 9 bases lay between the germline ends. The CDR3 is made up of 14 amino acids. The germline gives CDR1 SGHRS, CDR2 YFSETQ. The DNA of the CDR3 is TGCGCCAGCAGCTTCGGGCTAGACACAGATACGCAGTATTTT. Encoded protein: CASSFGLDTDTQYF.

The J gene is TRBJ2-5, the V gene TRBV29-1; D remains ambiguous. Deletions cut 2 bases from V and 6 bases from J, with 19 bases between. Germline-derived CDR1 and CDR2 are SQVTM and ANQGSEA. This CDR3 comprises 15 residues. In DNA form, the CDR3 reads TGCAGCGTTGAATCCCGTACGGGTATGCGACAGACCCAGTACTTC. Protein: CSVESRTGMRQTQYF.

Many counts were recorded for this clonotype. This chain uses TRBV6-1 with TRBJ1-1, with TRBD1 as a possible D gene (6 bases). Trimming cost V 2 bases and J 7 bases, with 14 bases left between them. Germline V gene sequence: CDR1 MNHNS, CDR2 SASEGT. CDR3 length: 14 residues. The CDR3 spells CASSELRGADEAFF. The CDR3 region has the DNA TGTGCCAGCAGTGAACTCCGGGGGGCGGATGAAGCTTTCTTT.

This clonotype showed up many times. V is TRBV6-1 and J is TRBJ2-7; D is possibly TRBD2 (6 bases). The CDR3 is 15 amino acids. CDR1 and CDR2 (germline): MNHNS, SASEGT. Trimming took 7 bases from V and 0 from J, leaving 16 bases between them. The CDR3 loop is CASTRRGSSSYEQYF. DNA of the CDR3: TGTGCCAGCACCCGACGGGGGTCTAGCTCCTACGAGCAGTACTTC.

This chain uses TRBV5-1 with TRBJ2-1; 10 nucleotides agree with TRBD2. CDR1 is SGHRS, CDR2 YFSETQ, per germline. V lost 1 base to trimming and J lost 6 bases; unmatched junction nucleotides: 10. This CDR3 contains 17 residues. CDR3: CASSLRVLAGSGNEQFF. The CDR3 DNA reads TGCGCCAGCAGCTTGCGCGTACTAGCGGGGTCGGGCAATGAGCAGTTCTTC.

This clonotype was picked up many times. The junction departs from the called germline gene at one end, perhaps through a read error. This chain links TRBV4-2 with TRBJ2-2; TRBD2 agrees at 7 bases. Looked up from germline, CDR1 is LGHNA and CDR2 is YNFKEQ. The CDR3 length is 15 residues. CDR3 loop: CASSQERLAATGELF. CDR3 coding DNA: TGTGCCAGCAGCCAAGAGAGACTAGCTGCTACCGGGGAGCTGTTT.

The V call is TRBV27, the J call TRBJ2-7; tentative D call: TRBD1 (5 bases). This CDR3 has 13 residues. Trimming removed 0 bases from V and 4 bases from J, with 7 bases in between. Germline CDR1 MNHEY, CDR2 SMNVEV (reference sequence). CDR3 sequence: CASSLSKGYEQYF. The CDR3 DNA follows: TGTGCCAGCAGTTTATCGAAGGGGTACGAGCAGTACTTC.

This clonotype appeared a few times. This chain uses TRBV18 with TRBJ1-3; no reliable D call. Trimming left V 0 bases short and J 4 bases short, with 4 bases between. Germline V gene lookup returns CDR1 KGHSH and CDR2 LQKENI. There are 13 residues in the CDR3. CDR3 in amino acids: CASSPPGGNTIYF. CDR3 coding DNA: TGTGCCAGCTCACCACCTGGGGGAAACACCATATATTTT.

This clonotype has a count of ten or more. This chain links TRBV24-1 with TRBJ2-1, with a possible D match to TRBD2 (6 bases). Trimming shortened V by 6 bases and J by 0 bases, and 8 bases separated the two germline ends. Germline assignment: CDR1 KGHDR and CDR2 SFDVKD. The CDR3 consists of 14 residues. DNA for the CDR3: TGTGCCACCAGTCCAGCGGGCTCCTACAATGAGCAGTTCTTC. Protein sequence: CATSPAGSYNEQFF.

CDR3 nucleotides: TGTGCCAGCAGCAAAAGGACTAGCGGGAGCACAGATACGCAGTATTTT. Amino acids: CASSKRTSGSTDTQYF. The gene calls are TRBV21-1 and TRBJ2-3; the table gives TRBD2 as D, unverified against the DNA. TRBV21-1 is a pseudogene. The CDR3 runs to 16 residues.

This clonotype has a count of ten or more. This chain uses TRBV5-1 with TRBJ2-5; D gene ambiguous. The CDR3 has 13 amino acids. Germline CDR1 and CDR2: SGHRS and YFSETQ. V was clipped by 0 bases and J by 4 bases, with 7 bases between them. The CDR3 coding sequence is TGCGCCAGCAGCTTGGAGGCCCCAGAGACCCAGTACTTC. Protein: CASSLEAPETQYF.

Many counts were recorded for this clonotype. This chain uses TRBV5-1 with TRBJ2-1, with D unclear. In germline, CDR1 is SGHRS, CDR2 YFSETQ. This CDR3 contains 15 residues. Trimming removed 2 bases from V and 1 base from J, with 10 bases in between. Here the CDR3 reads CASSLDGSSYNEQFF. The CDR3 coding sequence is TGCGCCAGCAGCTTAGACGGGTCGTCCTACAATGAGCAGTTCTTC.

This clonotype has a count of ten or more. This CDR3 reads CASSLGGGATDTQYF. As DNA, the CDR3 is TGTGCCAGCAGCTTGGGGGGGGGTGCGACAGATACGCAGTATTTT. The gene calls are TRBV5-6 and TRBJ2-3, with 7 positions matching TRBD2. After removal of 0 bases from V and 3 bases from J, the junction contained 4 bases not matched to a gene. CDR1 and CDR2 from the germline V gene are SGHDT and YYEEEE. The CDR3 contains 15 residues.

In its sample, this clonotype was seen many times. This chain connects TRBV5-1 to TRBJ1-4, with 8 bases lining up with TRBD1. The CDR3 totals 19 residues. Unmatched junction bases numbered 17, after V lost 0 bases and J lost 7 bases. Germline-derived CDR1 and CDR2 are SGHRS and YFSETQ. DNA for the CDR3: TGCGCCAGCAGCTTGGCCAGGTCGGACAGGGCCGAGGGAGGTGAAAAACTGTTTTTT. It yields the protein CASSLARSDRAEGGEKLFF. The full variable domain, rest sourced from reference TRBV5-1 and TRBJ1-4, is KAGVTQTPRYLIKTRGQQVTLSCSPISGHRSVSWYQQTPGQGLQFLFEYFSETQRNKGNFPGRFSGRQFSNSRSEMNVSTLELGDSALYLCASSLARSDRAEGGEKLFFGSGTQLSVL.

This clonotype was seen ten or more times. The chain combines TRBV5-7 with TRBJ2-1; D not resolved. TRBV5-7 is an ORF, with its function uncertain. The CDR3 is made up of 12 amino acids. Trimming removed 1 base from V and 8 bases from J, with 7 bases in between. CDR3 region: CASSLYGDEQFF. The CDR3 DNA reads as TGTGCCAGCAGCTTGTACGGCGATGAGCAGTTCTTC.

This clonotype was counted many times. The gene calls are TRBV12-3 or TRBV12-4 and TRBJ2-7, with 7 positions matching TRBD1. This CDR3 comprises 18 residues. With 3 bases clipped from V and 2 bases from J, the junction kept 16 bases outside the gene matches. The CDR3 region has the DNA TGTGCCAGCAGTTTCTTACCCGCCAGACAGGGCAATACCTACGAGCAGTACTTC. Protein: CASSFLPARQGNTYEQYF.

This clonotype has at least ten counts. This rearrangement joins TRBV4-2 to TRBJ2-1, with D uncertain. Germline loops: CDR1 LGHNA, CDR2 YNFKEQ. There are 13 residues in the CDR3. V lost 3 bases and J lost 7, with 10 bases in between. The DNA of the CDR3 is TGTGCCAGCAGCCACTCCCCGGTTAATGAGCAGTTCTTC. Its translation: CASSHSPVNEQFF.

This clonotype was counted at least ten times. V and J are TRBV20-1 and TRBJ2-1; D may be TRBD2 (5 bases). V dropped 6 bases and J dropped 0 bases, with 15 bases sitting between them. Germline CDR1 is DFQATT and CDR2 is SNEGSKA (reference sequence). CDR3 length: 15 residues. The CDR3 loop is CSAQSGFPSYNEQFF. The CDR3, as DNA: TGCAGTGCCCAGTCGGGGTTTCCCTCCTACAATGAGCAGTTCTTC.

This clonotype has at least ten counts. V is TRBV5-6 and J is TRBJ1-1; D possibly corresponds to TRBD1 (5 bases). The CDR3 is made up of 14 amino acids. Germline values: CDR1 SGHDT, CDR2 YYEEEE. V was trimmed by 0 bases and J by 0 bases, leaving 6 bases between them. CDR3 amino acids: CASSLGQMNTEAFF. The CDR3 region has the DNA TGTGCCAGCAGCTTGGGACAGATGAACACTGAAGCTTTCTTT.

This clonotype was detected many times. The chain is built from TRBV7-2 and TRBJ2-3; D uncertain. V dropped 5 bases and J dropped 5 bases, with 8 bases sitting between them. This CDR3 region has 12 residues. The V gene's germline CDR1 is SGHTA and CDR2 FQGNSA. DNA for the CDR3: TGTGCCAGCAGCCCCATCGGAGATACGCAGTATTTT. It codes for CASSPIGDTQYF.

This clonotype was observed many times. The rearrangement links TRBV7-3 to TRBJ1-1, with no clear D. CDR1 is SGHTA, CDR2 FQGTGA, per germline. This CDR3 has 13 residues. Trimming removed 3 bases from V and 1 base from J, with 6 bases in between. CDR3 region: CASSFHGNTEAFF. The CDR3 nucleotides are TGTGCCAGCAGCTTTCACGGGAACACTGAAGCTTTCTTT.

This clonotype has ten or more counts. The chain links TRBV20-1 to TRBJ2-4; 7 bases align to TRBD2. Germline loops: CDR1 DFQATT, CDR2 SNEGSKA (reference sequence). The CDR3 contains 14 residues. V gave up 1 base and J gave up 8 bases; unmatched junction bases: 8. The CDR3: CSARGRGSVDIQYF. The DNA for the CDR3 is TGCAGTGCTAGAGGGCGCGGGAGTGTGGACATTCAGTACTTC.